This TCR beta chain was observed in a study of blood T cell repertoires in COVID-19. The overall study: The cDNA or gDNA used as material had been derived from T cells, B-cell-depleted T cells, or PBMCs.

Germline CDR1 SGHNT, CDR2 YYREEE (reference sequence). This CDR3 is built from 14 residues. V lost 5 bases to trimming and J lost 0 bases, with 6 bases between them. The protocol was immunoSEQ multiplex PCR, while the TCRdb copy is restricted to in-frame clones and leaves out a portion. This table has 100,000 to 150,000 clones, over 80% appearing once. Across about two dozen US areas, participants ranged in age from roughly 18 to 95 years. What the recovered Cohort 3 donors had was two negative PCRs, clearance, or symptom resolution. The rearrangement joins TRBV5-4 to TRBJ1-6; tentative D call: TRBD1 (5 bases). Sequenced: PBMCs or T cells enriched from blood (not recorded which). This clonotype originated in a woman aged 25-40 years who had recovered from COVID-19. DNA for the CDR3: TGTGCCAGCAGGCAGGGCTCCTATAATTCACCCCTCCACTTT. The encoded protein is CASRQGSYNSPLHF. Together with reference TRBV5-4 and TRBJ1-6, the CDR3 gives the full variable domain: ETGVTQSPTHLIKTRGQQVTLRCSSQSGHNTVSWYQQALGQGPQFIFQYYREEENGRGNFPPRFSGLQFPNYSSELNVNALELDDSALYLCASRQGSYNSPLHFGNGTRLTVT.